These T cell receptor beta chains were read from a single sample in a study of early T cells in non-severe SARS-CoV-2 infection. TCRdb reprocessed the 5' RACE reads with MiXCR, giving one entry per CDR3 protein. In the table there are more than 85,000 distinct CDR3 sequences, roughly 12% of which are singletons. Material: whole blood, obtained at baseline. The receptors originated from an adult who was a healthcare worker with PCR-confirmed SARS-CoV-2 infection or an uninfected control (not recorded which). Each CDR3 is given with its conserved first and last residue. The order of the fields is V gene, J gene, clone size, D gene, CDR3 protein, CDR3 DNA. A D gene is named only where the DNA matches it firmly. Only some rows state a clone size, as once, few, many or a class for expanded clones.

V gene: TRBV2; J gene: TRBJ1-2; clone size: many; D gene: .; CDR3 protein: CASRARAYSGYTF; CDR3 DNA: TGTGCCAGCAGGGCAAGGGCCTACTCAGGCTACACCTTC
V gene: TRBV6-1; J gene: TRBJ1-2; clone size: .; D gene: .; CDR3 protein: CAFRRGYGYTF; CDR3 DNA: TGTGCCTTTCGACGGGGCTATGGCTACACCTTC
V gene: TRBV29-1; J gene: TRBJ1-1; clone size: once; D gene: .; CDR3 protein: CSVGRQAETEAFF; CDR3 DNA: TGCAGCGTAGGACGACAGGCCGAAACTGAAGCTTTCTTT
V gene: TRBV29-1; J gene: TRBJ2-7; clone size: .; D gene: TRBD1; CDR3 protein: CSAQGGQEDSNSYEQYF; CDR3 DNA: TGCAGCGCTCAAGGGGGACAGGAGGACTCCAACTCCTACGAGCAGTACTTC
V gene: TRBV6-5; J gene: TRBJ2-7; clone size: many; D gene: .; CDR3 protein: CASSLGRGRYEQYF; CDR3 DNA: TGTGCCAGCAGCCTGGGACGAGGGCGCTACGAGCAGTACTTC
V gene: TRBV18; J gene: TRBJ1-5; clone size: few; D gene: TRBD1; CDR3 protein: CASSPPNKGTAQPQHF; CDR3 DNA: TGTGCCAGCTCACCTCCTAACAAGGGGACAGCCCAGCCCCAGCATTTT
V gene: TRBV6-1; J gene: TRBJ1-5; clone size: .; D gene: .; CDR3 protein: CASSDWDDSNQPQHF; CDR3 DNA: TGTGCCAGCAGTGACTGGGATGACAGCAATCAGCCCCAGCATTTT
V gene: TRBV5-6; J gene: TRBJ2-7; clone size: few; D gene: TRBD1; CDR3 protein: CASSATGAIAYEQYF; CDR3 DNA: TGTGCCAGCAGCGCAACAGGGGCGATCGCCTACGAGCAGTACTTC
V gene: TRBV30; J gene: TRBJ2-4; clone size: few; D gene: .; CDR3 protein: CACAGTTAPAERPIAKNIQYF; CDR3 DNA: TGTGCCTGTGCCGGGACAACGGCCCCGGCTGAGCGGCCTATAGCCAAAAACATTCAGTACTTC
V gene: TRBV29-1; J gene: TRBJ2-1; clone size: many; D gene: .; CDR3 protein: CSVESRSSSYNEQFF; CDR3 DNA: TGCAGCGTTGAATCGCGTTCGAGCTCCTACAATGAGCAGTTCTTC
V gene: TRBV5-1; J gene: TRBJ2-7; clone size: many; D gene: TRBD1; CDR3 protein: CASYRGQGTYEQYF; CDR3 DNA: TGCGCCAGCTATAGGGGGCAGGGAACCTACGAGCAGTACTTC
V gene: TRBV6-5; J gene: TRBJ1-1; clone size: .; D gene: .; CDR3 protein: CASTDSHGSAEAFF; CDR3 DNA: TGTGCCAGCACCGACTCCCACGGGTCGGCTGAAGCTTTCTTT
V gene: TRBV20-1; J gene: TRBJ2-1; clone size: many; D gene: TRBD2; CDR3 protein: CSARDPPLAGAIAGYNEQFF; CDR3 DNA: TGCAGTGCTAGAGATCCCCCCCTAGCGGGAGCCATTGCTGGCTACAATGAGCAGTTCTTC
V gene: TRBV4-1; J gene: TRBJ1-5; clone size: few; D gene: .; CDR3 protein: CASSHGDGRNQPQHF; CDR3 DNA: TGCGCCAGCAGCCACGGGGACGGTCGAAATCAGCCCCAGCATTTT
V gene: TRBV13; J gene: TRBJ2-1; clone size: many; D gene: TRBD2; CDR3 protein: CASSLGLAGTNEQFF; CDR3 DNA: TGTGCCAGCAGCTTAGGGCTAGCGGGGACCAATGAGCAGTTCTTC
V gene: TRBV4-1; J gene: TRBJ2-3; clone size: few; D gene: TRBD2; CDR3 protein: CASSQAPGLAGTDTQYF; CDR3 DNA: TGCGCCAGCAGCCAAGCCCCGGGACTAGCGGGGACAGATACGCAGTATTTT
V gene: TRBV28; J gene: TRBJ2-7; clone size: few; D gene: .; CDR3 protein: CASSLGVYEQYF; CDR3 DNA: TGTGCCAGCAGTCTGGGGGTTTACGAGCAGTACTTC
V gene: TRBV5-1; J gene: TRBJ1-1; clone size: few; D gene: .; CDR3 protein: CASSSSRGGTTEAFF; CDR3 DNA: TGCGCCAGCAGCTCCTCTCGCGGGGGTACGACTGAAGCTTTCTTT
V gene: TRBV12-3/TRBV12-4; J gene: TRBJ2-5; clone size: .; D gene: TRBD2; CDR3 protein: CASRTTSGEETQYF; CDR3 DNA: TGTGCCAGCAGGACGACTAGCGGGGAAGAGACCCAGTACTTC
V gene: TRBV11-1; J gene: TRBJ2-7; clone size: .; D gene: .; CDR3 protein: CASSLKGLGEQYF; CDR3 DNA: TGTGCCAGCAGCTTGAAGGGGCTGGGCGAGCAGTACTTC
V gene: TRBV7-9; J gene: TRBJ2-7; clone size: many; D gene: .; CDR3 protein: CASSPAGPQGTYEQYF; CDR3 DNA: TGTGCCAGCAGTCCGGCGGGCCCCCAAGGAACCTACGAGCAGTACTTC
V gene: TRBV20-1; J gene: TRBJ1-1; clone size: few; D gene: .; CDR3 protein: CSAPGGGLRNTEAFF; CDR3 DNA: TGCAGTGCGCCTGGCGGAGGGTTGAGGAACACTGAAGCTTTCTTT
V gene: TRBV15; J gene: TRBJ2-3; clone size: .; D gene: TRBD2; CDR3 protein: CATSRAGGSSTDTQYF; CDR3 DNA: TGTGCCACCAGCAGAGCGGGAGGGTCTAGCACAGATACGCAGTATTTT
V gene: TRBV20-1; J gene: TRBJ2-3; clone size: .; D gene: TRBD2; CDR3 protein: CSARDEAGVRTDTQYF; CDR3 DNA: TGCAGTGCTAGAGATGAGGCGGGAGTACGCACAGATACGCAGTATTTT
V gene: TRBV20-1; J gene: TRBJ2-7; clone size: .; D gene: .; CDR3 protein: CSAESQAGPEQYF; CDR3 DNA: TGTAGTGCAGAAAGTCAAGCGGGCCCGGAGCAGTACTTC
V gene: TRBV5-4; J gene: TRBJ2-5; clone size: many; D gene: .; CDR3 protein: CASSLATRETQYF; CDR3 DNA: TGTGCCAGCAGCTTAGCGACACGAGAGACCCAGTACTTC
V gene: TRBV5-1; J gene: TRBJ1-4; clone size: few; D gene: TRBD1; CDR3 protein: CASSLRDRGEKLFF; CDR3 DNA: TGCGCCAGCAGCTTGAGGGACAGAGGCGAAAAACTGTTTTTT
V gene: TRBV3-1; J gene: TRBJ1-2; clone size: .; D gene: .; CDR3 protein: CASSQATVAYGYTF; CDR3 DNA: TGTGCCAGCAGCCAAGCAACCGTCGCCTATGGCTACACCTTC
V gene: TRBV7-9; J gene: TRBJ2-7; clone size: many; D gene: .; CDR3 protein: CASSPPPRAASYEQYF; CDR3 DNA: TGTGCCAGCAGCCCACCCCCTCGGGCAGCCTCCTACGAGCAGTACTTC
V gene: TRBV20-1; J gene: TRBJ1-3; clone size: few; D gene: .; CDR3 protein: CSAVVISGNTIYF; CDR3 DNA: TGCAGTGCCGTCGTGATCTCTGGAAACACCATATATTTT
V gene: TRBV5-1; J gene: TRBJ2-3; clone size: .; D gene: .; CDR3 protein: CASSLGGTQGDTQYF; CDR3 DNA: TGCGCCAGCAGCTTGGGTGGGACCCAGGGGGATACGCAGTATTTT
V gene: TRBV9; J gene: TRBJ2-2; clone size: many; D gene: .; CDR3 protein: CASSVASGELFF; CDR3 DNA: TGTGCCAGCAGCGTAGCAAGCGGGGAGCTGTTTTTT
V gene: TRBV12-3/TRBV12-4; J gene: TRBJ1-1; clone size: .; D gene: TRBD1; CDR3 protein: CASRSGTEFEPFF; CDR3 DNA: TGTGCCAGCAGATCCGGGACAGAGTTTGAACCTTTCTTT
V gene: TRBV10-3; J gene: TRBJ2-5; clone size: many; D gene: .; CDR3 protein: CAIRGSVSYQETQYF; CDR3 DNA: TGTGCCATCAGGGGCTCGGTGTCGTACCAAGAGACCCAGTACTTC
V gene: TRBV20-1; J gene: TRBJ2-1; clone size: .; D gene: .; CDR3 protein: CSASVEADNEQFF; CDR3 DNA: TGCAGTGCTAGTGTGGAGGCGGACAATGAGCAGTTCTTC
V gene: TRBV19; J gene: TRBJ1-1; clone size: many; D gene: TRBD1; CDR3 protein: CASTPYRGITEAFF; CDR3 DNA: TGTGCCAGTACCCCTTACAGGGGGATCACTGAAGCTTTCTTT
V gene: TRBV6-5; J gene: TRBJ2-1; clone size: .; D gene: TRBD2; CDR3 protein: CASSERGAIYNEQFF; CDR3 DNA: TGTGCCAGCAGTGAGCGGGGGGCTATCTACAATGAGCAGTTCTTC
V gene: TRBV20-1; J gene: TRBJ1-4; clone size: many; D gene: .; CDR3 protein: CSTRAGVGEKLFF; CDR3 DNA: TGCAGTACTCGGGCGGGGGTTGGGGAAAAACTGTTTTTT
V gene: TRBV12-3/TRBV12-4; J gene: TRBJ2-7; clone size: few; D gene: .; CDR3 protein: CASSLARGSSYEQYF; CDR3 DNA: TGTGCCAGCAGTTTAGCCCGGGGGTCCTCCTACGAGCAGTACTTC
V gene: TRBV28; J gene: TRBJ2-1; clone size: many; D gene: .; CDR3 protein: CASSSILSSYNEQFF; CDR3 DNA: TGTGCCAGCAGTTCAATACTTAGCTCCTACAATGAGCAGTTCTTC
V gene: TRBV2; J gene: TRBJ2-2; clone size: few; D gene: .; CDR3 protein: CASQRGNGELFF; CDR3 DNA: TGTGCCAGCCAAAGAGGGAACGGGGAGCTGTTTTTT
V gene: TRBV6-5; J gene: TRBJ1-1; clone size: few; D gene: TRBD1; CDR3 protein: CASSYRGRRNTEAFF; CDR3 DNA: TGTGCCAGCAGTTACAGGGGGCGTCGGAACACTGAAGCTTTCTTT
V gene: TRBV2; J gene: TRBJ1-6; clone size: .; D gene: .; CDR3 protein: CASSEGTVESPLHF; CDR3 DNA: TGTGCCAGCAGTGAAGGGACTGTGGAGTCACCCCTCCACTTT
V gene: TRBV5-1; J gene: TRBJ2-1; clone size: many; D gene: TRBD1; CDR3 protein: CASSLRDRSNEQFF; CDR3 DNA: TGCGCCAGCAGCTTAAGGGACAGGAGCAATGAGCAGTTCTTC
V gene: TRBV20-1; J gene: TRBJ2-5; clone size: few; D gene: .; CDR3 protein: CSARDGAVLSGTQYF; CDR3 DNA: TGCAGTGCTAGAGATGGGGCTGTCCTTAGTGGGACCCAGTACTTC
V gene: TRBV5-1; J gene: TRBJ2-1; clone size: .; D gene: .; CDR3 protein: CASSLGFDIPEIKFF; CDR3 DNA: TGCGCCAGCAGCTTGGGTTTTGACATACCTGAGATCAAGTTCTTC
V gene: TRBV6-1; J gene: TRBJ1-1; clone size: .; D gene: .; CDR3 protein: CAASRASYTEAFF; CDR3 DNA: TGTGCCGCTTCTAGGGCCTCCTACACTGAAGCTTTCTTT
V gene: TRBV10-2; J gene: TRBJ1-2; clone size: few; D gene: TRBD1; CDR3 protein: CASRGQVLEGYTF; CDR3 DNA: TGCGCCAGTCGGGGACAGGTGTTAGAAGGCTACACCTTC
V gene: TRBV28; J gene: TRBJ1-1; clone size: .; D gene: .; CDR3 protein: CASSLGQGTEAFF; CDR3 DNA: TGTGCCAGCAGTTTAGGGCAGGGGACTGAAGCTTTCTTT
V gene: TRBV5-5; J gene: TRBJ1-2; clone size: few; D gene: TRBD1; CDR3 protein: CASSPRQGGLGNYGYTF; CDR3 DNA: TGTGCCAGCAGCCCCCGACAGGGAGGTTTGGGTAACTATGGCTACACCTTC
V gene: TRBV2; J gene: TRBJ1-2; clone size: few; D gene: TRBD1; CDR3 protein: CASTGGYGYTF; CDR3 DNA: TGTGCCAGCACAGGGGGCTATGGCTACACCTTC
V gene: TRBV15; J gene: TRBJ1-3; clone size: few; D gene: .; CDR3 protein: CATSTPVGIGNTIYF; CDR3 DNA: TGTGCCACCAGCACCCCCGTTGGAATTGGAAACACCATATATTTT
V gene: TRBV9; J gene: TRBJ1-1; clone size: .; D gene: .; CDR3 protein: CASSARESTTEAFF; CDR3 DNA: TGTGCCAGCAGCGCCCGAGAGAGTACCACTGAAGCTTTCTTT